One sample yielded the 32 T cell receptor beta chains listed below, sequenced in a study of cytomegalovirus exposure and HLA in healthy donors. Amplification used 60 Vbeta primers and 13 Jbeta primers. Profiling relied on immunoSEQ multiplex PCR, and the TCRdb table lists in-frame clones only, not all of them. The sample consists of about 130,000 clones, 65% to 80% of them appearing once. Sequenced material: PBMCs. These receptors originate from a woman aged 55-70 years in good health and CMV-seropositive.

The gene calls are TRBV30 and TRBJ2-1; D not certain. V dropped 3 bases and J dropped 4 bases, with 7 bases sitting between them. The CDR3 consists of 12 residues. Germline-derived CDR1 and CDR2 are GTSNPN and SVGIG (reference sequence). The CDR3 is CAWSEPYNEQFF. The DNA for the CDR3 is TGTGCCTGGAGCGAGCCATACAATGAGCAGTTCTTC.

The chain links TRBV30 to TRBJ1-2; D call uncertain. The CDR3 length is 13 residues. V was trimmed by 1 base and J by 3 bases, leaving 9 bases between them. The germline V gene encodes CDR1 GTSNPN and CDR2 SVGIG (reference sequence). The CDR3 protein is CAWSERGYYGYTF. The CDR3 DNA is TGTGCCTGGAGTGAACGAGGTTACTATGGCTACACCTTC.

The chain's CDR3 is CASRGVGSSYEQYF. In nucleotides, the CDR3 is TGTGCCAGCAGGGGAGTCGGTAGCTCCTACGAGCAGTACTTC. The V gene is TRBV7-9, the J gene TRBJ2-7; the D gene is possibly TRBD2 (5 bases). This CDR3 is 14 amino acids long. The V and J ends lost 6 bases and 0 bases respectively, with 12 bases between them. Germline CDR1 is SEHNR and CDR2 is FQNEAQ (reference sequence). Full variable domain (outside the CDR3, taken from reference TRBV7-9 and TRBJ2-7): DTGVSQNPRHKITKRGQNVTFRCDPISEHNRLYWYRQTLGQGPEFLTYFQNEAQLEKSRLLSDRFSAERPKGSFSTLEIQRTEQGDSAMYLCASRGVGSSYEQYFGPGTRLTVT.

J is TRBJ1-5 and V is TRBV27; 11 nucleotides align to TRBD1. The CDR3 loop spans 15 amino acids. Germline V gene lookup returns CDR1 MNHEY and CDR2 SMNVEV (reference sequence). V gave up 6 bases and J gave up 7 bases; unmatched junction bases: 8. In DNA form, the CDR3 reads TGTGCCAGCAGAGGACAGGGGGCTTCGGCACAGCCCCAGCATTTT. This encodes CASRGQGASAQPQHF.

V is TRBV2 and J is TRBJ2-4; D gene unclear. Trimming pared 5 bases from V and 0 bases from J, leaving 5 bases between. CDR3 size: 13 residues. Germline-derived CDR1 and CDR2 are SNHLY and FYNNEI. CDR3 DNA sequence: TGTGCCAGCAGTCGGGTAGCCAAAAACATTCAGTACTTC. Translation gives CASSRVAKNIQYF. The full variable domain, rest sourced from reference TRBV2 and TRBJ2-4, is EPEVTQTPSHQVTQMGQEVILRCVPISNHLYFYWYRQILGQKVEFLVSFYNNEISEKSEIFDDQFSVERPDGSNFTLKIRSTKLEDSAMYFCASSRVAKNIQYFGAGTRLSVL.

Here the CDR3 DNA reads TGTGCCAGCAGTTATAGACAGGGTTTAAGCTACACCTTC. It translates to CASSYRQGLSYTF. The gene calls are TRBV6-5 and TRBJ1-2; 7 bases map to TRBD1. The CDR3 has 13 amino acids. Germline V gene lookup returns CDR1 MNHEY and CDR2 SVGAGI. J lost 9 bases, V lost 3 bases, and 7 bases had no gene match.

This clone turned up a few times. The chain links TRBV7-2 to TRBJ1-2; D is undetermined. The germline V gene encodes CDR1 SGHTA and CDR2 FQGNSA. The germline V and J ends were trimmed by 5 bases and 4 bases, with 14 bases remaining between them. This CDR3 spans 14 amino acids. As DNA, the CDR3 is TGTGCCAGCAGCCCCAGTCGGGGTATCTATGGCTACACCTTC. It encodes CASSPSRGIYGYTF.

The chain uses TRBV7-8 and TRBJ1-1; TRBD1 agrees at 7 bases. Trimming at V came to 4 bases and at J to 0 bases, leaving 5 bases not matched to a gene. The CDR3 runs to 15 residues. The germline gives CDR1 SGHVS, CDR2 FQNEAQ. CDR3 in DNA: TGTGCCAGCAGCTCGACAGGGCGCATGAACACTGAAGCTTTCTTT. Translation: CASSSTGRMNTEAFF.

The CDR3 protein is CASSGSGVTYEQFF. The CDR3 DNA is TGTGCCAGCAGCGGAAGCGGGGTAACTTATGAGCAGTTCTTC. This chain connects TRBV9 to TRBJ2-1, with 7 bases fitting TRBD2. The junction had 8 bases not matched to a gene; V was cut back by 3 bases and J by 8 bases. The CDR3 sequence is 14 residues long. Germline V gene lookup returns CDR1 SGDLS and CDR2 YYNGEE.

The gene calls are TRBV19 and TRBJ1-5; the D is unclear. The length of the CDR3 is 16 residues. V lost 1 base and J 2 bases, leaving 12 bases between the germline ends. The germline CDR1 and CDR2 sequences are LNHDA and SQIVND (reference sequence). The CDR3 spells CASSIGSIKGNQPQHF. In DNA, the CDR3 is TGTGCCAGTAGTATAGGGAGTATTAAGGGCAATCAGCCCCAGCATTTT.

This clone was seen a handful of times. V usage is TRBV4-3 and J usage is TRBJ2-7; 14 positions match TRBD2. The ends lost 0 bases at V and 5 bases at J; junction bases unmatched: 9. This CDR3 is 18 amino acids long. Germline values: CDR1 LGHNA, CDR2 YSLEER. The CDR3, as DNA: TGCGCCAGCAGCCAAGATCTTAGGACTAGCGGGGGGATCAACGAGCAGTACTTC. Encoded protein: CASSQDLRTSGGINEQYF.

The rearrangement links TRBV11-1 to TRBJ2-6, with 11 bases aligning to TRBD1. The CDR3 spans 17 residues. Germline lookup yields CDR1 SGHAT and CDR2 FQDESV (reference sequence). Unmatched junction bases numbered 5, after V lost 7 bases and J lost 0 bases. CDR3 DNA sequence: TGTGCCAGCACCGGGACAGGGGGTACCTCTGGGGCCAACGTCCTGACTTTC. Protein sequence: CASTGTGGTSGANVLTF.

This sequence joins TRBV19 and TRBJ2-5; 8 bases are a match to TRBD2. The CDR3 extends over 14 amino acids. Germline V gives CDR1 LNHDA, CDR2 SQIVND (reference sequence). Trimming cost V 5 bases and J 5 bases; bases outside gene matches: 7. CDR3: CASSSSPGGETQYF. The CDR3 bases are TGTGCCAGTAGTTCCTCCCCGGGGGGGGAGACCCAGTACTTC.

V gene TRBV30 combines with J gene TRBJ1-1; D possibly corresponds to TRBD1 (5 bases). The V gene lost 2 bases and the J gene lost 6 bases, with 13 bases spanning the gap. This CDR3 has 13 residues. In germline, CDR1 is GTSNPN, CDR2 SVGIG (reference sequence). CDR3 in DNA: TGTGCCTGGAGTCGTACGTGGGGGGCTGAAGCTTTCTTT. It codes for CAWSRTWGAEAFF.

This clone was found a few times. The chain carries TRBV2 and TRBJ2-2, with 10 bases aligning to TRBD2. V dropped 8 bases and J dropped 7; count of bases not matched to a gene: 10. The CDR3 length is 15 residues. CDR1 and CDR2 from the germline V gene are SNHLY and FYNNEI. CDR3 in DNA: TGTGCCAGCGGTCGTAGCGGGAGGATCGGCGGGGAGCTGTTTTTT. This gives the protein CASGRSGRIGGELFF.

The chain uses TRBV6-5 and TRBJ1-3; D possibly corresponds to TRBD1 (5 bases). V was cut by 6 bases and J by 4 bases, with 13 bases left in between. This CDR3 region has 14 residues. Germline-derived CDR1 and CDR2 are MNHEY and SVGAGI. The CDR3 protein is CASRDTILGNTIYF. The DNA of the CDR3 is TGTGCCAGCAGGGACACAATCTTGGGAAACACCATATATTTT.

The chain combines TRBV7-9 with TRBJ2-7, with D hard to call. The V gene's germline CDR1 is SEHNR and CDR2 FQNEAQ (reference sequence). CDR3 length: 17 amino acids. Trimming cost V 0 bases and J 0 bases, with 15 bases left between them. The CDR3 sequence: CASSLAGRLLSSYEQYF. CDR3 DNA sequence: TGTGCCAGCAGCTTAGCGGGTCGACTGCTCAGCTCCTACGAGCAGTACTTC. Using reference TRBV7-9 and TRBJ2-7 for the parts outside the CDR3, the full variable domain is DTGVSQNPRHKITKRGQNVTFRCDPISEHNRLYWYRQTLGQGPEFLTYFQNEAQLEKSRLLSDRFSAERPKGSFSTLEIQRTEQGDSAMYLCASSLAGRLLSSYEQYFGPGTRLTVT.

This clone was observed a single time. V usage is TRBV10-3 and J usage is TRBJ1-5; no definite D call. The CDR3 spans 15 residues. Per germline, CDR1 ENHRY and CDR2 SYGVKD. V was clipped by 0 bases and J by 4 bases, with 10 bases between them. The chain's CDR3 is CAISESNRRNQPQHF. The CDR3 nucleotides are TGTGCCATCAGTGAGTCGAACAGAAGAAATCAGCCCCAGCATTTT.

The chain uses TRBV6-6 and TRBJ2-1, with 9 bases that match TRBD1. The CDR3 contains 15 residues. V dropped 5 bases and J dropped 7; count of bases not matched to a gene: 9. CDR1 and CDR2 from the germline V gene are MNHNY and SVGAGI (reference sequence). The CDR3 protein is CASSKAGQGKNEQFF. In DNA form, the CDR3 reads TGTGCCAGCAGTAAGGCCGGACAGGGGAAAAATGAGCAGTTCTTC.

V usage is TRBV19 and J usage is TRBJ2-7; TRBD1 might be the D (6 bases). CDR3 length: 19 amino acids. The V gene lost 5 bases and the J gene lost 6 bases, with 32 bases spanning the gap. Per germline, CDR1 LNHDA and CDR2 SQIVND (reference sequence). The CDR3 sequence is CASSPTTGAGATSSGEQYF. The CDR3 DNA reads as TGTGCCAGTAGTCCAACCACCGGGGCAGGGGCCACCTCGTCGGGCGAGCAGTACTTC.

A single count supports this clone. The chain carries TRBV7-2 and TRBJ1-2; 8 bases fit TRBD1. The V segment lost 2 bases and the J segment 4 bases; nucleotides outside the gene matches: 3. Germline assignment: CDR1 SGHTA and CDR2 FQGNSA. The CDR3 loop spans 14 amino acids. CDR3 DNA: TGTGCCAGCAGCTTACACCAGGGGGCCTATGGCTACACCTTC. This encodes CASSLHQGAYGYTF.

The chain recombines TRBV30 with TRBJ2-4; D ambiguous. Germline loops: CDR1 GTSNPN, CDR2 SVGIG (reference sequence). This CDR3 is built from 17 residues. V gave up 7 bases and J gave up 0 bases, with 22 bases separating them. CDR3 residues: CASRWPIGSLAKNIQYF. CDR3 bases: TGTGCCTCGCGATGGCCAATCGGGTCGTTAGCCAAAAACATTCAGTACTTC.

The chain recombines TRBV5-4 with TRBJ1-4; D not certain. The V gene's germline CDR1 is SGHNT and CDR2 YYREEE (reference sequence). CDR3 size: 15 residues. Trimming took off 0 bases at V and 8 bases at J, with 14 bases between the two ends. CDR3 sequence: CASSLAGRRREKLFF. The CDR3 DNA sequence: TGTGCCAGCAGCTTGGCGGGCCGAAGGAGGGAAAAACTGTTTTTT.

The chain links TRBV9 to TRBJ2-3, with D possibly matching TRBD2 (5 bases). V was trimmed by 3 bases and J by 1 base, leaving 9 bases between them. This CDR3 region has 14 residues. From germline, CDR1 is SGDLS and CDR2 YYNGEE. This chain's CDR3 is CASSDTRGTDTQYF. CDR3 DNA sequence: TGTGCCAGCAGCGATACTAGGGGCACAGATACGCAGTATTTT.

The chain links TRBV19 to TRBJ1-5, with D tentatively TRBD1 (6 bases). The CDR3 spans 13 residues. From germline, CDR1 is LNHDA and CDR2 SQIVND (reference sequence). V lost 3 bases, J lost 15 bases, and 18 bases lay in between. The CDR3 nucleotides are TGTGCCAGTAGTATCGGTGTGGCAGGGGTACCGCATTTT. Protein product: CASSIGVAGVPHF.

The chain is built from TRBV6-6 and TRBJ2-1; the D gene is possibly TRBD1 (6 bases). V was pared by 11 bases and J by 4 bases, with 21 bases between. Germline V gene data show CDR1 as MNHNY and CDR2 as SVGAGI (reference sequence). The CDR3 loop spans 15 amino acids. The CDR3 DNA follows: TGTGCCGCTAACGCCCGGGACAATACTTACAATGAGCAGTTCTTC. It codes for CAANARDNTYNEQFF.

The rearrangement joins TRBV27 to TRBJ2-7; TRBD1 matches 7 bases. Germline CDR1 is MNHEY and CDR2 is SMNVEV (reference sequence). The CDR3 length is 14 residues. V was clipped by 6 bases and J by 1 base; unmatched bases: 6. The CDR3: CASSPGGRSYEQYF. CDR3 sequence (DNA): TGTGCCAGCAGCCCAGGGGGAAGGTCCTACGAGCAGTACTTC.

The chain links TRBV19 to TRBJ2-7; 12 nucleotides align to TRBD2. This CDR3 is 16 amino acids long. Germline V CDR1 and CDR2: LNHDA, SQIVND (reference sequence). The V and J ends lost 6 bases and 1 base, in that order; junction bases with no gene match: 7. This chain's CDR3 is CASSPSGLAGSYEQYF. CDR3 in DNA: TGTGCCAGTAGCCCCTCGGGACTAGCGGGTTCCTACGAGCAGTACTTC.

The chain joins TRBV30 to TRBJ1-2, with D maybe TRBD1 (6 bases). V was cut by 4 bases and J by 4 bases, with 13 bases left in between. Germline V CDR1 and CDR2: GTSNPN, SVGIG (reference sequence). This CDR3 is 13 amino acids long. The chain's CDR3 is CAWNGDMIYGYTF. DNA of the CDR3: TGTGCCTGGAACGGGGACATGATCTATGGCTACACCTTC.

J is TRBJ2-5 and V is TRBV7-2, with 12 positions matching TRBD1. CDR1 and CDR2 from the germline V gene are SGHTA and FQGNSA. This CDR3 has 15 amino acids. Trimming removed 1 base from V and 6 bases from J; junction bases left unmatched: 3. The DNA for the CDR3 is TGTGCCAGCAGCTTAGGGGGACAGGGGGCCCAGACCCAGTACTTC. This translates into CASSLGGQGAQTQYF.

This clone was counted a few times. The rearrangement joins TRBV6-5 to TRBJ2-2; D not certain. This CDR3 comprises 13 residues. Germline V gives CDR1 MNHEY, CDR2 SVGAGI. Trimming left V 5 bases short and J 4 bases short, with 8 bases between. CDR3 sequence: CASSVSGTGELFF. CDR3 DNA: TGTGCCAGCAGTGTCAGTGGCACCGGGGAGCTGTTTTTT.

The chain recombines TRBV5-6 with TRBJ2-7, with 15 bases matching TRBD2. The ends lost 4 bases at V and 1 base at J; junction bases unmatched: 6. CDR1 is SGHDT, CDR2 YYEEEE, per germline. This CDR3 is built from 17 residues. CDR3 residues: CASSRRTSGRVSYEQYF. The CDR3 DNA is TGTGCCAGCAGCCGGAGGACTAGCGGGAGGGTGTCCTACGAGCAGTACTTC.